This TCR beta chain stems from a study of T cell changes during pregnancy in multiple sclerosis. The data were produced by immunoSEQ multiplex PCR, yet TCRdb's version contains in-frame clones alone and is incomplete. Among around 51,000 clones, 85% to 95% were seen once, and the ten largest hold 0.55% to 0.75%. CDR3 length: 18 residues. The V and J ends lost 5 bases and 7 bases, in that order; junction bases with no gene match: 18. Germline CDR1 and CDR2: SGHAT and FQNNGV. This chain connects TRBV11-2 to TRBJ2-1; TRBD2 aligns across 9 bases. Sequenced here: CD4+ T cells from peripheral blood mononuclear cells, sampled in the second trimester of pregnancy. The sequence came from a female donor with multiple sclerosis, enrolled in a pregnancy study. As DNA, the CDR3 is TGTGCCAGCAGCCCCGGGGTGGGGCGGGGGGGCCGCGTTAATGAGCAGTTCTTC. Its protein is CASSPGVGRGGRVNEQFF.